The 25 T cell receptor beta chains below come from one sample, sequenced in a study of blood T cells in healthy people across ages. PCR was performed a second time for roughly 6 to 12 cycles using a sample-barcoded 5' primer and a J-beta primer mix. TCRdb itself ran the 5' RACE reads through MiXCR, one entry per CDR3 protein. Among 600,000 or so distinct CDR3 sequences listed, less than 35% were seen once. The sequencing sample was made of blood. These receptors were obtained from a woman of 80 years or more in good health.

This clonotype occurred a few times. At one end the junction does not follow the germline gene, possibly because of a read error. The rearrangement joins TRBV6-1 to TRBJ2-1, with TRBD1 matching over 9 bases. The CDR3 loop spans 16 amino acids. Germline loops: CDR1 MNHNS, CDR2 SASEGT. The CDR3 reads CAGSDLGQGPYNEQFF. In DNA form, the CDR3 reads TGTGCCGGCAGTGATTTGGGACAGGGACCCTACAATGAGCAGTTCTTC.

This clonotype was counted at least ten times. The chain combines TRBV6-6 with TRBJ1-5, with 7 bases identical to TRBD1. Unmatched junction bases numbered 11, after V lost 6 bases and J lost 0 bases. The CDR3 runs to 17 residues. Germline V gene data show CDR1 as MNHNY and CDR2 as SVGAGI (reference sequence). DNA of the CDR3: TGTGCCAGCAGAGACCGGGACAGAAAATATAGCAATCAGCCCCAGCATTTT. Its translation is CASRDRDRKYSNQPQHF.

This chain connects TRBV6-2 or TRBV6-3 to TRBJ2-1; 8 bases match TRBD1. V dropped 3 bases and J dropped 7; count of bases not matched to a gene: 8. The V gene's germline CDR1 is MNHEY and CDR2 SVGEGT. This CDR3 is built from 15 residues. The DNA of the CDR3 is TGTGCCAGCAGTTATAACAGGGGGATAGGTAATGAGCAGTTCTTC. It codes for CASSYNRGIGNEQFF.

Ten or more counts support this clonotype. The genes are TRBV27 and TRBJ2-7, with D maybe TRBD2 (6 bases). This CDR3 region has 14 residues. The germline CDR1 and CDR2 sequences are MNHEY and SMNVEV (reference sequence). Trimming shortened V by 0 bases and J by 6 bases, and 12 bases separated the two germline ends. The CDR3 spells CASSLSRGNREQYF. CDR3 nucleotide sequence: TGTGCCAGCAGTTTATCTCGGGGGAATCGCGAGCAGTACTTC.

V gene TRBV20-1 combines with J gene TRBJ1-5, with TRBD1 identical over 8 bases. V was pared by 4 bases and J by 5 bases, with 4 bases of the junction left unmatched. CDR3 length equals 13 residues. CDR1 and CDR2 (germline): DFQATT, SNEGSKA (reference sequence). The CDR3, as DNA: TGCAGTGCTACCGGGACAGGCGATCAGCCCCAGCATTTT. Protein product: CSATGTGDQPQHF.

In this sample, this clonotype turned up a few times. The rearrangement uses TRBV20-1 and TRBJ2-5; 8 bases map to TRBD1. The CDR3 is made up of 15 amino acids. Germline-derived CDR1 and CDR2 are DFQATT and SNEGSKA (reference sequence). V gave up 2 bases and J gave up 2 bases; unmatched junction bases: 7. This chain's CDR3 is CSARMAGGAQETQYF. In DNA, the CDR3 is TGCAGTGCTAGAATGGCAGGGGGCGCACAAGAGACCCAGTACTTC.

In its sample, this clonotype was seen many times. The V and J genes are TRBV5-6 and TRBJ2-1, with D unresolved. This CDR3 contains 15 residues. Germline V lookup: CDR1 SGHDT, CDR2 YYEEEE. V shed 2 bases and J shed 5 bases, with 14 bases lying between them. The CDR3 sequence is CASSFETPGDNEQFF. CDR3 DNA: TGTGCCAGCAGCTTCGAGACACCGGGCGACAATGAGCAGTTCTTC.

Concerning this clonotype: With only one base between it and a far larger clone, this is likely a read error. V and J are TRBV6-6 and TRBJ2-4; D possibly corresponds to TRBD2 (5 bases). The DNA matches TRBJ2-7 better at its end, which makes the J call doubtful. CDR1 is MNHNY and CDR2 is SVGAGI in the germline V gene (reference sequence). This CDR3 comprises 11 residues. The DNA for the CDR3 is TGTGCCAGCACTGGAGGCCACGAGCAGTACTTC. Its protein is CASTGGHEQYF.

As concerns this clonotype: Just one base apart from a much larger clone, this may be a read error. The rearrangement uses TRBV20-1 and TRBJ2-5; D is uncertain. This CDR3 spans 12 amino acids. V was cut by 1 base and J by 11 bases, with 14 bases left in between. Germline CDR1 DFQATT, CDR2 SNEGSKA (reference sequence). The CDR3 nucleotides read TGCAGTGCTAGAGTTGAGTACAATGAGCAGTACTTC. Its translation is CSARVEYNEQYF.

This clonotype was seen many times. CDR3 sequence: CASSDEWGAVYNEQFF. The CDR3 nucleotides read TGCGCCAGCAGTGACGAATGGGGGGCCGTTTACAATGAGCAGTTCTTC. This chain joins TRBV5-1 and TRBJ2-1; either TRBD1 or TRBD2 may fit D (6 bases each). The V gene's germline CDR1 is SGHRS and CDR2 YFSETQ. The CDR3 contains 16 residues. Trimming left V 5 bases short and J 4 bases short, with 19 bases between.

This clonotype came up once. This clone may be a read error of a much larger clone one base away. The rearrangement uses TRBV7-9 and TRBJ2-7; D possibly matches TRBD1 or TRBD2 (5 bases each). Germline values: CDR1 SEHNR, CDR2 FQNEAQ (reference sequence). The CDR3 contains 14 residues. V was shortened by 2 bases and J by 12 bases, with 20 bases between the two germline ends. The CDR3 protein is CASSLSGPPETRYF. CDR3 DNA: TGTGCCAGCAGCTTATCGGGACCGCCAGAGACCCGGTACTTC.

In its sample, this clonotype was seen many times. The rearrangement links TRBV6-6 to TRBJ2-7; tentative D call: TRBD1 (6 bases). Trimming cost V 6 bases and J 4 bases, with 16 bases left between them. Germline CDR1 is MNHNY and CDR2 is SVGAGI (reference sequence). The CDR3 runs 14 residues. The CDR3 DNA reads as TGTGCCAGCAGGAGTGCAGGGGTAGGGTACGAGCAGTACTTC. Its protein is CASRSAGVGYEQYF.

This clonotype was seen more than once but under ten times. This chain joins TRBV7-3 and TRBJ1-1; perhaps TRBD1 as D (6 bases). Germline V gene lookup returns CDR1 SGHTA and CDR2 FQGTGA. V lost 5 bases, J lost 10 bases, and 17 bases lay in between. The CDR3 is made up of 13 amino acids. The CDR3: CASSNHPGEGAFF. The CDR3 DNA sequence: TGTGCCAGCAGCAACCATCCAGGGGAGGGAGCTTTCTTT. Combining the CDR3 with reference TRBV7-3 and TRBJ1-1 gives the whole variable domain GAGVSQTPSNKVTEKGKYVELRCDPISGHTALYWYRQSLGQGPEFLIYFQGTGAADDSGLPNDRFFAVRPEGSVSTLKIQRTERGDSAVYLCASSNHPGEGAFFGQGTRLTVV.

This clonotype was seen only once. This may arise from a read error, as a much more abundant clone is one base away. The chain joins TRBV20-1 to TRBJ2-1, with TRBD1 matching over 9 bases. Per the germline V gene, CDR1 is DFQATT and CDR2 is SNEGSKA (reference sequence). The ends lost 5 bases at V and 10 bases at J; junction bases unmatched: 9. The CDR3 is 13 residues long. The CDR3 nucleotides read TGCAGTGCTCCGGGACAGGGTAGCTACGAGCAGTTCTTC. As protein: CSAPGQGSYEQFF.

Details on this clonotype: A read error may explain this, as a much larger clone is one base away. J is TRBJ2-3 and V is TRBV27, with a tentative D call TRBD2 (7 bases). CDR1 MNHEY and CDR2 SMNVEV come from the germline V gene (reference sequence). The CDR3 length is 15 residues. The CDR3: CAGSLGGPDADTQYF. The CDR3 nucleotides are TGTGCCGGCAGTCTGGGGGGGCCCGACGCAGATACGCAGTATTTT.

This clonotype was seen at least ten times. This chain joins TRBV27 and TRBJ2-5; 9 bases match TRBD2. V dropped 2 bases and J dropped 7; count of bases not matched to a gene: 11. This CDR3 spans 16 amino acids. Germline CDR1 reads MNHEY; CDR2 reads SMNVEV (reference sequence). The CDR3 reads CASSLAAAGGIGTQYF. CDR3 in DNA: TGTGCCAGCAGTTTAGCGGCCGCGGGGGGGATTGGGACCCAGTACTTC.

The sample holds many counts of this clonotype. V is TRBV7-9 and J is TRBJ1-2; tentatively, D is TRBD1 (5 bases). The CDR3 contains 15 residues. V was shortened by 4 bases and J by 0 bases, with 12 bases between the two germline ends. Germline CDR1 and CDR2: SEHNR and FQNEAQ (reference sequence). CDR3 in amino acids: CASSSQGVTNYGYTF. The CDR3 nucleotides are TGTGCCAGCAGCTCCCAAGGGGTTACTAACTATGGCTACACCTTC.

Ten or more counts support this clonotype. The CDR3 nucleotides read TGCAGCGCCCACAGGGTGGACACTGAAGCTTTCTTT. Its translation: CSAHRVDTEAFF. This chain connects TRBV29-1 to TRBJ1-1; a weak D match, TRBD1 (6 bases). The germline V gene has CDR1 SQVTM and CDR2 ANQGSEA. The V gene lost 7 bases and the J gene lost 3 bases, with 12 bases spanning the gap. CDR3 length equals 12 residues.

CDR3 bases: TGTGCCAGCAGTCCCATCCGCCAGGAAAGCAATCAGCCCCAGCATTTT. Translated, it gives CASSPIRQESNQPQHF. The V and J genes are TRBV7-3 and TRBJ1-5; D unresolved. The CDR3 totals 16 residues. V lost 6 bases to trimming and J lost 1 base, with 16 bases between them. From germline, CDR1 is SGHTA and CDR2 FQGTGA.

The chain recombines TRBV19 with TRBJ2-1, with D unresolved. CDR3 size: 16 residues. Germline CDR1 LNHDA, CDR2 SQIVND (reference sequence). Trimming stripped 3 bases from V and 7 bases from J, with 19 bases between. The chain's CDR3 is CASSMEWGRYWNEQFF. CDR3 bases: TGTGCCAGTAGTATGGAGTGGGGTCGATATTGGAATGAGCAGTTCTTC.

This clonotype has at least ten counts. The V and J genes are TRBV7-2 and TRBJ2-7, with a possible D match to TRBD1 (5 bases). The CDR3 totals 13 residues. Germline V gene data show CDR1 as SGHTA and CDR2 as FQGNSA. V dropped 4 bases and J dropped 2 bases, with 9 bases sitting between them. The chain's CDR3 is CASSSRQTYEQYF. CDR3 sequence (DNA): TGTGCCAGCAGCTCCAGACAGACCTACGAGCAGTACTTC. The full variable domain, rest sourced from reference TRBV7-2 and TRBJ2-7, is GAGVSQSPSNKVTEKGKDVELRCDPISGHTALYWYRQSLGQGLEFLIYFQGNSAPDKSGLPSDRFSAERTGGSVSTLTIQRTQQEDSAVYLCASSSRQTYEQYFGPGTRLTVT.

CDR3 sequence (DNA): TGTGCCAGCAGCGCTAAAGACAGGGGGCCCCACGAGCAGTACTTC. This sequence encodes CASSAKDRGPHEQYF. This chain connects TRBV7-8 to TRBJ2-7, with 10 bases identical to TRBD1. Germline lookup yields CDR1 SGHVS and CDR2 FQNEAQ. The CDR3 runs to 15 residues. J was trimmed by 5 bases and V by 5 bases; bases with no gene match: 9.

This clonotype was seen more than once but under ten times. DNA for the CDR3: TGTGCCAGCAGCGGGCACACAGGGGATAATTCACCCCTCCACTTT. Its translation is CASSGHTGDNSPLHF. The chain combines TRBV12-3 or TRBV12-4 with TRBJ1-6; 7 bases align to TRBD1. The CDR3 length is 15 residues. V dropped 6 bases and J dropped 5; count of bases not matched to a gene: 7.

At least ten counts were recorded for this clonotype. V usage is TRBV20-1 and J usage is TRBJ1-5; D not certain. Germline V gives CDR1 DFQATT, CDR2 SNEGSKA (reference sequence). The CDR3 runs 13 residues. Trimming took off 6 bases at V and 1 base at J, with 10 bases between the two ends. This CDR3 is CSARPGSNQPQHF. The CDR3, as DNA: TGCAGTGCCAGGCCGGGGAGCAATCAGCCCCAGCATTTT.

This clonotype showed up just a few times. The V call is TRBV7-2, the J call TRBJ2-1, with 14 bases that match TRBD2. Germline lookup yields CDR1 SGHTA and CDR2 FQGNSA. The ends lost 11 bases at V and 6 bases at J; junction bases unmatched: 3. The CDR3 spans 13 residues. CDR3 in amino acids: CAGTSGGGNEQFF. Written as DNA, the CDR3 is TGTGCCGGGACTAGCGGGGGAGGCAATGAGCAGTTCTTC. Supplemented by reference TRBV7-2 and TRBJ2-1, the full variable domain reads GAGVSQSPSNKVTEKGKDVELRCDPISGHTALYWYRQSLGQGLEFLIYFQGNSAPDKSGLPSDRFSAERTGGSVSTLTIQRTQQEDSAVYLCAGTSGGGNEQFFGPGTRLTVL.